A single sample is the source of the 7 T cell receptor beta chains below, sequenced in a study of T cells in Graves' hyperthyroidism and ophthalmopathy. Amplification yielded TCR beta CDR3 regions, with RNA transcripts as the source. The TCR CDR3 first-round RT-PCR relied on the HTBI primer set. TCRdb ran MiXCR on the multiplex PCR reads and lists one entry per CDR3 protein. The sample has approximately 620,000 distinct CDR3 sequences, 15% to 20% seen once. Sequenced input: blood. These receptor sequences come from a woman between 40 and 50 years old with Graves' ophthalmopathy.

The chain links TRBV18 to TRBJ1-2; possible D gene TRBD1, 5 bases. This CDR3 has 13 amino acids. The germline gives CDR1 KGHSH, CDR2 LQKENI. Trimming cost V 3 bases and J 8 bases, with 13 bases left between them. The CDR3 region has the DNA TGTGCCAGCTCACCCGACAGTGGCGCGGGCTACACCTTC. Translating gives CASSPDSGAGYTF.

This clonotype was counted between two and nine times. The chain carries TRBV6-2 or TRBV6-3 and TRBJ2-3; D call uncertain. The CDR3 is 13 amino acids. Trimming removed 5 bases from V and 8 bases from J, with 14 bases in between. CDR1 is MNHEY, CDR2 SVGEGT, per germline. The CDR3 DNA reads as TGTGCCAGCAGTCCCCGGACCCTACCTACGCAGTATTTT. Translating gives CASSPRTLPTQYF.

At least ten counts were recorded for this clonotype. The genes are TRBV28 and TRBJ1-2; D gene ambiguous. Trimming took 5 bases from V and 8 from J, leaving 18 bases between them. The CDR3 contains 14 residues. Germline CDR1 MDHEN, CDR2 SYDVKM. DNA of the CDR3: TGTGCCAGCAGTGTCCGGGAGCCCGTCGGGGGCTACACCTTC. Its translation: CASSVREPVGGYTF.

This clonotype was recorded many times. Here the CDR3 reads CASISSGDTQYF. DNA of the CDR3: TGTGCCAGCATTAGCTCCGGGGATACGCAGTATTTT. The J gene is TRBJ2-3, the V gene TRBV2; D remains ambiguous. Looked up from germline, CDR1 is SNHLY and CDR2 is FYNNEI. The CDR3 loop spans 12 amino acids. Trimming took off 7 bases at V and 6 bases at J, with 11 bases between the two ends.

This clonotype was observed at least ten times. The CDR3 loop reads CASSFTGEGEQYF. Here the CDR3 DNA reads TGCGCCAGCAGCTTTACAGGGGAAGGCGAGCAGTACTTC. This chain connects TRBV5-1 to TRBJ2-7; 7 nucleotides align to TRBD1. Unmatched junction bases numbered 5, after V lost 2 bases and J lost 6 bases. CDR1 SGHRS and CDR2 YFSETQ come from the germline V gene. The CDR3 has 13 amino acids.

This clonotype was recorded a few times. The chain employs TRBV6-1 and TRBJ2-2, with D possibly called TRBD1 or TRBD2 (6 bases each). The CDR3 totals 16 residues. Trimming pared 6 bases from V and 4 bases from J, leaving 18 bases between. Germline V gives CDR1 MNHNS, CDR2 SASEGT. The CDR3 loop is CASRQQGGARTGELFF. CDR3 DNA: TGTGCCAGCAGGCAACAGGGAGGCGCGCGCACCGGGGAGCTGTTTTTT.

The V call is TRBV5-4, the J call TRBJ2-1, with D possibly matching TRBD2 (5 bases). The CDR3 runs 16 residues. From germline, CDR1 is SGHNT and CDR2 YYREEE (reference sequence). V lost 0 bases to trimming and J lost 3 bases, with 13 bases between them. For the CDR3, the DNA is TGTGCCAGCAGCTTGGCCGGTACGGGAAACTACAATGAGCAGTTCTTC. Its protein product is CASSLAGTGNYNEQFF.